The clone carrying this T cell receptor beta chain appeared a single time. Its antigen is not known. The data stem from a study of cytomegalovirus exposure and HLA in healthy donors. Study-wide findings and caveats: Published work reported that the classifier diagnosed cytomegalovirus status with high specificity and sensitivity. Subsequent analysis found a tendency for first-cohort TCR clusters to co-occur within the 120 or so validation repertoires.

The repertoire was sequenced with immunoSEQ multiplex PCR; TCRdb's copy has only in-frame clones and lacks some. The repertoire holds 80,000 to 100,000 clones, with approximately 90% as singletons. Trimming cost V 6 bases and J 3 bases; bases outside gene matches: 11. CDR3 length: 15 residues. Germline assignment: CDR1 MNHEY and CDR2 SVGAGI. The chain joins TRBV6-5 to TRBJ2-7, with 7 positions matching TRBD1. The source is a woman aged 25 to 39 in good health and CMV-seronegative. What was sequenced was PBMCs. The CDR3 reads CASSQLGTAFYEQYF. DNA of the CDR3: TGTGCCAGCAGCCAGCTCGGGACAGCCTTCTACGAGCAGTACTTC.